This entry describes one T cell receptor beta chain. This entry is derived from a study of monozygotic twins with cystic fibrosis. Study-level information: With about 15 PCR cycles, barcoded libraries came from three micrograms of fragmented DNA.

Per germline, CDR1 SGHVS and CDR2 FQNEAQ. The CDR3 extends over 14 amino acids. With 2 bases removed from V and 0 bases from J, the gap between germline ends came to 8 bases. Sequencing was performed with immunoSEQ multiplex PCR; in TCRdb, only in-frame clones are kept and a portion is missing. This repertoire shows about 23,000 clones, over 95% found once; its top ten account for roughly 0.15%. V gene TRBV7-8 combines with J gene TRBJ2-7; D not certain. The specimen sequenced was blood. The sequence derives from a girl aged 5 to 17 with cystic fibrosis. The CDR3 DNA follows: TGTGCCAGCAGCTTAAGGGAACACTCCTACGAGCAGTACGTC. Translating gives CASSLREHSYEQYV.